One sample yielded the 2 T cell receptor beta chains listed below, sequenced in a study of blood T cell repertoires in COVID-19. The method was immunoSEQ multiplex PCR; TCRdb's version includes in-frame clones alone and lacks a portion of them. The sample has a few hundred thousand clones, around 87% seen once. Sequencing was carried out using peripheral blood. The origin of the receptors is a woman in her fifties or sixties with acute or convalescent COVID-19.

CDR3 protein: CASRHATGNWVSAYNEQFF. In nucleotides, the CDR3 is TGTGCCAGCAGGCACGCTACAGGGAATTGGGTTAGCGCATACAATGAGCAGTTCTTC. The chain has TRBV27 and TRBJ2-1; possible D gene TRBD1, 6 bases. V lost 6 bases and J lost 4, with 28 bases in between. The V gene's germline CDR1 is MNHEY and CDR2 SMNVEV (reference sequence). This CDR3 has 19 residues.

The chain uses TRBV24-1 and TRBJ2-2, with 11 nucleotides matching TRBD2. Unmatched junction bases numbered 4, after V lost 9 bases and J lost 5 bases. The CDR3 sequence is 14 residues long. Germline V gene data show CDR1 as KGHDR and CDR2 as SFDVKD. CDR3 loop: CATQGLADTGELFF. The CDR3 DNA sequence: TGTGCCACCCAGGGACTAGCGGATACCGGGGAGCTGTTTTTT.